Sequencing of this T cell receptor (beta chain) was carried out in a study of cytomegalovirus exposure and HLA in healthy donors. Whole-study context: Researchers found that about 84% of under 450 genotyped donors fell within the Caucasian-associated ancestry cluster. Overall study findings and caveats: It is likely that the observed cluster of highly shared sequence variants was a sequencing artifact. According to the study, around 150 TCR beta chains were cytomegalovirus-associated.

13 Jbeta primers and 60 Vbeta primers were used for the PCR. The repertoire was sequenced with immunoSEQ multiplex PCR; TCRdb's copy has only in-frame clones and lacks some. Among 65,000 to 80,000 clones listed, 79% were seen once. Notes on this clone: The antigen is unknown.

This CDR3 spans 11 amino acids. CDR1 and CDR2 from the germline V gene are SQVTM and ANQGSEA. V gave up 5 bases and J gave up 10 bases, with 14 bases separating them. The source material was PBMCs. This TCR was sampled from a woman aged 40 to 50 in good health and CMV-seropositive. J is TRBJ1-1 and V is TRBV29-1; no clear D. This chain's CDR3 is CSVYSESGAFF. CDR3 coding DNA: TGCAGCGTTTACTCGGAGTCGGGAGCTTTCTTT. Variable domain in full (rest from reference TRBV29-1 and TRBJ1-1): SAVISQKPSRDICQRGTSLTIQCQVDSQVTMMFWYRQQPGQSLTLIATANQGSEATYESGFVIDKFPISRPNLTFSTLTVSNMSPEDSSIYLCSVYSESGAFFGQGTRLTVV.